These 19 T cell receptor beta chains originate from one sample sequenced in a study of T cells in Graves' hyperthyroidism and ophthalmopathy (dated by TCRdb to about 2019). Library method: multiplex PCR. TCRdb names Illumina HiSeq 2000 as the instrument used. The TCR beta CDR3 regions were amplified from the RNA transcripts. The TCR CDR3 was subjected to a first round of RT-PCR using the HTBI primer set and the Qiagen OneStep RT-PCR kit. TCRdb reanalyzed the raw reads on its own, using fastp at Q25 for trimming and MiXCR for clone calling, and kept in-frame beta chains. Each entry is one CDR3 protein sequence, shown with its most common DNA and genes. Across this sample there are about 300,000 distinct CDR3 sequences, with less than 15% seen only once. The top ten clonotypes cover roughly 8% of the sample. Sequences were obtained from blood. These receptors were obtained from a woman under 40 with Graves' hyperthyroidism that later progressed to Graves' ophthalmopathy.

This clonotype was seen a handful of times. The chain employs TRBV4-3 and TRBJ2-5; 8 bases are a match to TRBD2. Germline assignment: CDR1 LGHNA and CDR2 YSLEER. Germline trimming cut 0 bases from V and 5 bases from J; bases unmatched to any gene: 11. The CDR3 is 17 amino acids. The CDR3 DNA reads TGCGCCAGCAGCCAAGATAAGGGGACTAGTTTGAGGGAGACCCAGTACTTC. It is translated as CASSQDKGTSLRETQYF.

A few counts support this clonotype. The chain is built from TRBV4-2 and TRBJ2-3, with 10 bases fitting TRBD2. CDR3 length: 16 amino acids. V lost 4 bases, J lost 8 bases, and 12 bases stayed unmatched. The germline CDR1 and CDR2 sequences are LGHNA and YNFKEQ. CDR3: CASSPKREGPSGTQYF. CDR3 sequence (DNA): TGTGCCAGCAGCCCAAAGCGGGAGGGCCCATCGGGTACGCAGTATTTT.

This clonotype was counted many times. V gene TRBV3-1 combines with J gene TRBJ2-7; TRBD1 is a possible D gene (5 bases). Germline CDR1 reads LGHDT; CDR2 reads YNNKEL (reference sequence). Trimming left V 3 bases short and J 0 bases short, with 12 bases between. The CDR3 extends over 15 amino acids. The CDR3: CASSQQWTPSYEQYF. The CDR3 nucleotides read TGTGCCAGCAGCCAGCAGTGGACACCCTCCTACGAGCAGTACTTC.

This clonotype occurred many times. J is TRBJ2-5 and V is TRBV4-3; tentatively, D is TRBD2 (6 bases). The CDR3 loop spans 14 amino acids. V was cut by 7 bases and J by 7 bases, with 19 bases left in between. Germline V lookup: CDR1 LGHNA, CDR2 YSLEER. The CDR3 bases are TGCGCCAGCAAGGCGGGACTCGCTATTGGGACCCAGTACTTC. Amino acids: CASKAGLAIGTQYF.

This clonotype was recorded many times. The CDR3 DNA reads as TGTGCCAGCAGCGGCAGGACTAGACAAGAGACCCAGTACTTC. It specifies CASSGRTRQETQYF. The V and J genes are TRBV7-9 and TRBJ2-5; TRBD2 matches 7 bases. The V gene's germline CDR1 is SEHNR and CDR2 FQNEAQ (reference sequence). This CDR3 contains 14 residues. The J segment lost 2 bases and the V segment lost 5 bases, leaving 5 bases of the junction unmatched.

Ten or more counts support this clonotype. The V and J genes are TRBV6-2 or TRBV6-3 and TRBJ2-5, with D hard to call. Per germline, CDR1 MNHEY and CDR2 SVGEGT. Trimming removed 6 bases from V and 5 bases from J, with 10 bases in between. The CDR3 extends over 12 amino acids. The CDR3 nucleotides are TGTGCCAGCAGCTACGTCGGGGAGACCCAGTACTTC. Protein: CASSYVGETQYF.

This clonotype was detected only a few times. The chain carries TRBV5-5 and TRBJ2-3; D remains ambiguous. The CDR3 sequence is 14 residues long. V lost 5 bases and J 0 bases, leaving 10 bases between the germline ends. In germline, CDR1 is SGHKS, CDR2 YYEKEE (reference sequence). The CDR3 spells CASSYYGSTDTQYF. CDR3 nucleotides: TGTGCCAGCAGTTATTACGGTAGCACAGATACGCAGTATTTT.

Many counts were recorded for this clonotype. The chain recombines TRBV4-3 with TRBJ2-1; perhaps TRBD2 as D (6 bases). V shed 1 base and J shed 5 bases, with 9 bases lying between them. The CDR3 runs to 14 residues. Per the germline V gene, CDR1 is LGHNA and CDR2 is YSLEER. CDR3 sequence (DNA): TGCGCCAGCAGCCAAGGTTCGGGGGACAATGAGCAGTTCTTC. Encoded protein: CASSQGSGDNEQFF.

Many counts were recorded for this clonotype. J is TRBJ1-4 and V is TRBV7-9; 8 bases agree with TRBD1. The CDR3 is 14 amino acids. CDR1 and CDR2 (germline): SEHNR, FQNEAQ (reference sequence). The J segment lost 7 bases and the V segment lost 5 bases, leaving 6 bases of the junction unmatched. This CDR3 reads CASSLTGEVEKLFF. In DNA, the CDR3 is TGTGCCAGCAGCCTGACAGGGGAGGTTGAAAAACTGTTTTTT.

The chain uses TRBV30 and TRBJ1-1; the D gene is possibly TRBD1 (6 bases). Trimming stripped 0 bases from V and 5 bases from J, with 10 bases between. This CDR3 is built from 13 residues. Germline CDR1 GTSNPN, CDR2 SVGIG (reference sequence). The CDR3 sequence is CAWSVEGGTEAFF. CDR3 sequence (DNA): TGTGCCTGGAGTGTAGAGGGGGGAACTGAAGCTTTCTTT.

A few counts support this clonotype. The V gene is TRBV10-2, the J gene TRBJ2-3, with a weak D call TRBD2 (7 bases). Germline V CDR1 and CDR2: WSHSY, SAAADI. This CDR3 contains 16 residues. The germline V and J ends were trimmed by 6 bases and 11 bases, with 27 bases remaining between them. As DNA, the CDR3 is TGCGCCAGCAGGGGGGGGGGGGGCGTACCTAACCGGGGGCAGTATTTT. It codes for CASRGGGGVPNRGQYF.

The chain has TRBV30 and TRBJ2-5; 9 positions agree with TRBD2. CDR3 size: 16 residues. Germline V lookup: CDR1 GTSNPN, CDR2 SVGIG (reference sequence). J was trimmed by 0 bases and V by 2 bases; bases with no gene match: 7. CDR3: CAWSFLPSGDQETQYF. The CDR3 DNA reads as TGTGCCTGGAGTTTTCTACCTAGCGGGGACCAAGAGACCCAGTACTTC.

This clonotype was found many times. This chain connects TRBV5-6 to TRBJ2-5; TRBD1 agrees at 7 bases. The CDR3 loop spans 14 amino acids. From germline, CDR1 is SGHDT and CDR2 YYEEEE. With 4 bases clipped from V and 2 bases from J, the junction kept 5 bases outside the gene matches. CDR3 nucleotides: TGTGCCAGCAGCACCGACAGGGAACAAGAGACCCAGTACTTC. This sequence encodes CASSTDREQETQYF.

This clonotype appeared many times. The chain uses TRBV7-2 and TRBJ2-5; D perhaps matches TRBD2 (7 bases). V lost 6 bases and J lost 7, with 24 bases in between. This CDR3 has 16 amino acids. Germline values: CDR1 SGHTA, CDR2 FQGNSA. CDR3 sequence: CASSPRGGGWFGTQYF. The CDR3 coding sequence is TGTGCCAGCAGTCCCCGGGGAGGGGGATGGTTTGGGACCCAGTACTTC.

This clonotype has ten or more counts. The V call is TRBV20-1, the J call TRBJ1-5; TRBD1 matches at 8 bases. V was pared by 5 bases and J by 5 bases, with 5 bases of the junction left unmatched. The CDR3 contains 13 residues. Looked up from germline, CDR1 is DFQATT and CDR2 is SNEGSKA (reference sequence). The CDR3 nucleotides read TGCAGTGCTCAGGGGGCATCTCATCAGCCCCAGCATTTT. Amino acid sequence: CSAQGASHQPQHF.

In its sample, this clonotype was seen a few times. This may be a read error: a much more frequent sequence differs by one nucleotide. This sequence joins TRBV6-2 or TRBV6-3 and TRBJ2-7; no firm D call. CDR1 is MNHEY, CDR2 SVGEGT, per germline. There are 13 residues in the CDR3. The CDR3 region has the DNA TGTACCAGCAGTCGGACGGAGACCTACGAGCAGTACTTC. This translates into CTSSRTETYEQYF.

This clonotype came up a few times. The CDR3 DNA reads TGTGCCAGCAGCCAAGCCCCGTTGGCCATTCAGTACTTC. Its protein product is CASSQAPLAIQYF. The J gene is TRBJ2-4, the V gene TRBV14; D not certain. CDR1 is SGHDN and CDR2 is FVKESK in the germline V gene. With 1 base removed from V and 9 bases from J, the gap between germline ends came to 10 bases. The CDR3 spans 13 residues.

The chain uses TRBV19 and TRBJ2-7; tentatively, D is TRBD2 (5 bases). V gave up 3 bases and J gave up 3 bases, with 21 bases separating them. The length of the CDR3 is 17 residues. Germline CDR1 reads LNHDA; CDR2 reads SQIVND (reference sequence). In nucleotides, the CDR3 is TGTGCCAGTAGTATTTCGTCTGGAGCTAGGGCGGGCTACGAGCAGTACTTC. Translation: CASSISSGARAGYEQYF.

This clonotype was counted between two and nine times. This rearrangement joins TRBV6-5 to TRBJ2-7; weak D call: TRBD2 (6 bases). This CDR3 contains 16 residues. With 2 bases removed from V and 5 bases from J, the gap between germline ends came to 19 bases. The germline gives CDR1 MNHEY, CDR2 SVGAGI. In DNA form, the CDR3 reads TGTGCCAGCAGTTACAACGGGGCGACTAGTCCACACGAGCAGTACTTC. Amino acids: CASSYNGATSPHEQYF.